These T cell receptor beta chains were read from a single sample in a study of shared clonotypes between healthy human individuals. TCRdb's table, derived via immunoSEQ multiplex PCR, lists solely in-frame clones and lacks some. The sample contains roughly 2.6 million clones, around 94% of which appear only once. The specimen was naive CD4+ T cells sorted from blood. These receptors were collected from a man between 18 and 35 years old in good health. CDR3s include the opening cysteine and the closing phenylalanine or tryptophan. Each record gives: J gene, V gene, CDR3 protein.

TRBJ1-1	TRBV5-1	CASGRDRSEAFF
TRBJ2-2	TRBV29-1	CSVRTGTNTGELFF
TRBJ1-2	TRBV5-1	CASSSSPQAANYGYTF
TRBJ1-5	TRBV29-1	CSVGFSNQPQHF
TRBJ2-7	TRBV19	CASSIAASGSSYEQYF
TRBJ1-6	TRBV4-1	CASSQLVGQVDSSYNSPLHF
TRBJ1-2	TRBV11-2	CASSWGGAGWTGYTF
TRBJ2-3	TRBV9	CASSGTTSMNTQYF
TRBJ2-3	TRBV7-9	CASSLGTSGDTQYF
TRBJ2-5	TRBV7-2	CASSLARGRVETQYF
TRBJ2-2	TRBV11-2	CASSSGGSWETQNGELFF
TRBJ1-1	TRBV9	CASSVDQARTEAFF
TRBJ1-6	TRBV10-3	CAISESDNSPLHF
TRBJ2-2	TRBV6-1	CASGDRVGGELFF
TRBJ2-3	TRBV2	CASREGQGGDTQYF
TRBJ1-6	TRBV6-6	CASGYGGQNNSPLHF
TRBJ2-7	TRBV27	CASSLSVGVTSYEQYF
TRBJ1-2	TRBV28	CASSPNSLIGYGYTF
TRBJ1-3	TRBV6-5	CASSGMGQGATIYF
TRBJ1-1	TRBV11-2	CASSLDPLAGARTEAFF
TRBJ2-7	TRBV7-9	CASSLSSGGDEQYF
TRBJ1-5	TRBV18	CASSPVGLGLNQPQHF
TRBJ2-3	TRBV5-6	CASSFLGTGATDTQYF
TRBJ1-1	TRBV7-2	CASSLRWGDTEAFF
TRBJ2-3	TRBV11-2	CASSSSLGTSTDTQYF
TRBJ2-6	TRBV18	CASSPPTGMGTSGANVLTF
TRBJ2-1	TRBV10-2	CASSELRTSGGYNEQFF
TRBJ2-7	TRBV7-3	CASSLSPSGQDSYEQYF
TRBJ1-6	TRBV2	CASSGMARDNSPLHF
TRBJ2-1	TRBV7-2	CASSFWANEQFF
TRBJ1-5	TRBV12-5	CASGLAREQPQHF
TRBJ2-7	TRBV29-1	CSVDTGGEQYF
TRBJ2-1	TRBV2	CASRLGNEQFF
TRBJ1-6	TRBV27	CASSLNSVPNSPLHF
TRBJ2-1	TRBV6-5	CASSYSNRVGEQFF